The 10 T cell receptor beta chains reported below all come from one sample, sequenced in a study of vaccination and CD4 T cells after COVID-19. Sequencing of DNA taken from cultured CD4+ T cells relied on the Oncomine TCR Beta short-read assay. In TCRdb, the PCR reads were re-called with MiXCR into one record per CDR3 protein. This sample has roughly 13,000 distinct CDR3 sequences; more than 55% occur once, and the top ten carry roughly 12%. For these receptors, no antigen is known. Described treatment: approximately 10-day PBMC culture with coronavirus spike peptide pools or control peptides (ViraFEST assay). The sequencing input was CD4+ T cells from blood, cultured in vitro. All receptors come from a human donor who had recovered from COVID-19.

This sequence joins TRBV30 and TRBJ2-5, with unresolved D. Germline V gene sequence: CDR1 GTSNPN, CDR2 SVGIG (reference sequence). The CDR3 sequence is 12 residues long. Trimming took 5 bases from V and 2 from J, leaving 9 bases between them. The CDR3 DNA reads TGTGCCTGGTCCAGTCAGCAAGAGACCCAGTACTTC. This gives the protein CAWSSQQETQYF. The full variable domain, rest sourced from reference TRBV30 and TRBJ2-5, is SQTIHQWPATLVQPVGSPLSLECTVEGTSNPNLYWYRQAAGRGLQLLFYSVGIGQISSEVPQNLSASRPQDRQFILSSKKLLLSDSGFYLCAWSSQQETQYFGPGTRLLVL.

The chain uses TRBV29-1 and TRBJ1-2; 7 bases line up with TRBD1. The V gene end was trimmed by 1 base and the J gene end by 4 bases; junction bases not matched to a gene: 6. Germline V gene data show CDR1 as SQVTM and CDR2 as ANQGSEA. CDR3 length: 14 residues. CDR3 sequence reads: CSVEATGRIYGYTF. The CDR3 nucleotides are TGCAGCGTTGAAGCGACAGGGAGGATCTATGGCTACACCTTC. The full variable domain, completed using reference TRBV29-1 and TRBJ1-2, is SAVISQKPSRDICQRGTSLTIQCQVDSQVTMMFWYRQQPGQSLTLIATANQGSEATYESGFVIDKFPISRPNLTFSTLTVSNMSPEDSSIYLCSVEATGRIYGYTFGSGTRLTVV.

V is TRBV7-6 and J is TRBJ2-1; maybe TRBD2 (6 bases). CDR1 and CDR2 (germline): SGHVS, FNYEAQ. V shed 0 bases and J shed 7 bases, with 13 bases lying between them. CDR3 length: 15 amino acids. CDR3 sequence reads: CASSLAPGAANEQFF. CDR3 bases: TGTGCCAGCAGCTTAGCTCCGGGAGCGGCAAATGAGCAGTTCTTC.

The rearrangement joins TRBV20-1 to TRBJ2-7, with 7 positions matching TRBD2. The CDR3 is made up of 12 amino acids. V lost 1 base to trimming and J lost 6 bases; unmatched junction nucleotides: 3. In germline, CDR1 is DFQATT, CDR2 SNEGSKA (reference sequence). CDR3 sequence (DNA): TGCAGTGCTAGAGCGGGAGGCTTCGAGCAGTACTTC. Its translation: CSARAGGFEQYF.

The genes are TRBV10-3 and TRBJ2-5; a possible D gene is TRBD2 (6 bases). There are 14 residues in the CDR3. The V gene's germline CDR1 is ENHRY and CDR2 SYGVKD. V shed 5 bases and J shed 4 bases, with 14 bases lying between them. CDR3 sequence: CAISTDTSPETQYF. The CDR3, as DNA: TGTGCCATCAGTACGGACACTAGCCCAGAGACCCAGTACTTC.

This clonotype was detected only a few times. This CDR3 reads CASSLRQRYEQYF. In DNA, the CDR3 is TGTGCCAGCAGTTTGAGACAGCGTTACGAGCAGTACTTC. V usage is TRBV27 and J usage is TRBJ2-7; perhaps TRBD1 as D (5 bases). The germline V and J ends were trimmed by 3 bases and 4 bases, with 10 bases remaining between them. CDR3 length equals 13 residues. Germline V gives CDR1 MNHEY, CDR2 SMNVEV (reference sequence).

The genes are TRBV10-3 and TRBJ2-1; TRBD1 might be the D (6 bases). The CDR3 sequence is 15 residues long. Trimming pared 10 bases from V and 8 bases from J, leaving 24 bases between. Germline lookup yields CDR1 ENHRY and CDR2 SYGVKD. For the CDR3, the DNA is TGTGCCAGCACCTTGACAGGCCTGAGTGGGGATGAGCAGTTCTTC. It specifies CASTLTGLSGDEQFF.

The J gene is TRBJ1-6, the V gene TRBV2, with D hard to call. Per germline, CDR1 SNHLY and CDR2 FYNNEI. V was cut by 0 bases and J by 7 bases, with 4 bases left in between. The CDR3 is made up of 13 amino acids. The CDR3 region has the DNA TGTGCCAGCAGTGAAGCGGAGAATTCACCCCTCCACTTT. It is translated as CASSEAENSPLHF. The full variable domain, in which reference TRBV2 and TRBJ1-6 provide the parts outside the CDR3, is EPEVTQTPSHQVTQMGQEVILRCVPISNHLYFYWYRQILGQKVEFLVSFYNNEISEKSEIFDDQFSVERPDGSNFTLKIRSTKLEDSAMYFCASSEAENSPLHFGNGTRLTVT.

The chain carries TRBV28 and TRBJ1-1; 7 bases fit TRBD1. This CDR3 is 15 amino acids long. V trimming: 6 bases; J trimming: 4 bases; junction bases outside the gene matches: 11. The V gene's germline CDR1 is MDHEN and CDR2 SYDVKM. CDR3 amino acids: CASRETSGGGTEAFF. CDR3 in DNA: TGTGCCAGCAGGGAAACCTCAGGGGGGGGCACTGAAGCTTTCTTT. Full variable domain (missing parts from reference TRBV28 and TRBJ1-1): DVKVTQSSRYLVKRTGEKVFLECVQDMDHENMFWYRQDPGLGLRLIYFSYDVKMKEKGDIPEGYSVSREKKERFSLILESASTNQTSMYLCASRETSGGGTEAFFGQGTRLTVV.

The CDR3 reads CASSIDRGRGTEAFF. The CDR3 DNA follows: TGTGCCAGTAGTATAGACCGGGGGAGAGGGACTGAAGCTTTCTTT. This rearrangement joins TRBV19 to TRBJ1-1; D perhaps matches TRBD1 (5 bases). CDR3 length: 15 amino acids. V was shortened by 0 bases and J by 5 bases, with 13 bases between the two germline ends. Germline CDR1 LNHDA, CDR2 SQIVND (reference sequence).